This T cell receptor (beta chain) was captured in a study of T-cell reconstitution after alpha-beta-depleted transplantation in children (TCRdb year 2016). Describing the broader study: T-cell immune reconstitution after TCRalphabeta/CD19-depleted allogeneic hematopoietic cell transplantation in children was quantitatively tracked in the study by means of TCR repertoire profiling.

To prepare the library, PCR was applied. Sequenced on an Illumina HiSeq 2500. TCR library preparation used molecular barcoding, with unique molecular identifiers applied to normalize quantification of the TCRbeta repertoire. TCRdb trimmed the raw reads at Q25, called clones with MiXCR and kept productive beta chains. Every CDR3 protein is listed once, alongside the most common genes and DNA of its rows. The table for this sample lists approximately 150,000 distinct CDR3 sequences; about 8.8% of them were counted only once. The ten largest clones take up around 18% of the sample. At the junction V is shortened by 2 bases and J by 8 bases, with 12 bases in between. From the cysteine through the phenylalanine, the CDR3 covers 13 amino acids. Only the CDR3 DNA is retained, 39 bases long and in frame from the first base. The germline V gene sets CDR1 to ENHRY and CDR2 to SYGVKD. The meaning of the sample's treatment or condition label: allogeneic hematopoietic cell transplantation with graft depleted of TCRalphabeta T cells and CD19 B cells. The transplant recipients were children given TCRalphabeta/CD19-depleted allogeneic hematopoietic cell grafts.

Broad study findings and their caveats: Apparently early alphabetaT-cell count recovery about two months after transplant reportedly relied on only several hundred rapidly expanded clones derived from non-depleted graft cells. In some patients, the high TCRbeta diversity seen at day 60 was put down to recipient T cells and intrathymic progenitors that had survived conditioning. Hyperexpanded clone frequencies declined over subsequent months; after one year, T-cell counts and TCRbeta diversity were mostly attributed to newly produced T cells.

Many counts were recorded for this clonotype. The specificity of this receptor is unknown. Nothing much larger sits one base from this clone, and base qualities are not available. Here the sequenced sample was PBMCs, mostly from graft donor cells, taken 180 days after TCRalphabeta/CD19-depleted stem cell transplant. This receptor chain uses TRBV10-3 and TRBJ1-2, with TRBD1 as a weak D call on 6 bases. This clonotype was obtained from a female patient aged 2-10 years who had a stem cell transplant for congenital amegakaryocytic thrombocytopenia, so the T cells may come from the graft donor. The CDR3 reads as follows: CAISEDRLVGYTF. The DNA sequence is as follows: TGTGCCATCAGTGAGGACAGGCTGGTCGGCTACACCTTC.